This T cell receptor beta chain appears in the sequencing data of a study of long-term antiretroviral therapy in people with HIV. Trimming took 9 bases from V and 7 from J; bases not matched to a gene: 14. Germline values: CDR1 LNHNV, CDR2 YYDKDF (reference sequence). The CDR3 has 15 residues. Assay version v3.0 of immunoSEQ was used, and it was run at survey level. Data came from immunoSEQ multiplex PCR; TCRdb stores just in-frame clones and leaves some out. Counted here are about 20,000 clones, 80% occurring once; the ten biggest clones make up about 10%. The clonotype was recovered from a woman between 35 and 50 years old with HIV. This chain uses TRBV15 with TRBJ1-5; 8 bases fit TRBD1. The input for sequencing was unsorted PBMCs, taken 0.2 years after starting antiretroviral therapy. DNA for the CDR3: TGTGCCACAGGACAGGGCTGGGTTGAAAGGCAGCCCCAGCATTTT. Translated: CATGQGWVERQPQHF.